This note documents a single T cell receptor (beta chain) sequence. Its cognate antigen is unknown. The data stem from a study of T cells after yellow fever vaccination. In the study overall: The authors prepared low-cell-number fractions using SMART-Seq v4 Ultra Low Input.

TCRdb reprocessed the 5' RACE reads via MiXCR and lists one record per CDR3 protein. Of 300,000 to 350,000 distinct CDR3 sequences listed, about 10% were seen once; the top ten hold 3% to 3.5%. Germline V CDR1 and CDR2: ENHRY, SYGVKD. The junction had 6 bases not matched to a gene; V was cut back by 7 bases and J by 7 bases. The length of the CDR3 is 13 residues. Overall study results and limits: In post-booster samples, most primary-vaccination clones reappeared (around 95% CD4, nearly 90% CD8). A faster peak, day 5 versus 15, was reached by the weaker secondary response. There was a small share of clonotypes that showed up in both the CD4 and CD8 compartments.

The TCR was taken from a man younger than 35 who received the YFV17D yellow fever vaccine. Specimen: CD4+ T cells sorted from PBMCs, collected 45 days after the yellow fever booster vaccination. This rearrangement joins TRBV10-3 to TRBJ1-3; TRBD1 matches 8 bases. This chain's CDR3 is CAITDRAGNTIYF. The DNA for the CDR3 is TGTGCCATCACGGACAGGGCCGGCAACACCATATATTTT.